Below, 32 T cell receptor beta chains from the same sample are listed, as sequenced in a study of T cells in Graves' hyperthyroidism and ophthalmopathy. The CDR3 regions of TCR beta were amplified from RNA transcripts. Primed by the HTBI set, a first-round RT-PCR was run on the TCR CDR3. TCRdb re-called the multiplex PCR reads through MiXCR, storing one row per CDR3 protein. The sample has approximately 600,000 distinct CDR3 sequences; about 15% are singletons. Sequenced: blood. The receptors come from a woman under 40 with Graves' hyperthyroidism that later progressed to Graves' ophthalmopathy.

This clonotype turned up a few times. The chain has TRBV7-2 and TRBJ2-7; D is possibly TRBD1 (6 bases). This CDR3 has 19 residues. Trimming left V 5 bases short and J 5 bases short, with 31 bases between. CDR1 and CDR2 (germline): SGHTA, FQGNSA. CDR3 DNA: TGTGCCAGCAGCCGAACCGCAGAAGAGTCTACAGGGTGGTCGGACGAGCAGTACTTC. It is translated as CASSRTAEESTGWSDEQYF. Full variable domain (outside the CDR3, taken from reference TRBV7-2 and TRBJ2-7): GAGVSQSPSNKVTEKGKDVELRCDPISGHTALYWYRQSLGQGLEFLIYFQGNSAPDKSGLPSDRFSAERTGGSVSTLTIQRTQQEDSAVYLCASSRTAEESTGWSDEQYFGPGTRLTVT.

CDR3 amino acids: CASSLWVLANYGYTF. As DNA, the CDR3 is TGTGCCAGCAGCTTATGGGTCCTAGCTAACTATGGCTACACCTTC. The chain links TRBV7-2 to TRBJ1-2; no reliable D call. The CDR3 extends over 15 amino acids. Germline CDR1 is SGHTA and CDR2 is FQGNSA. Trimming removed 2 bases from V and 0 bases from J, with 10 bases in between.

This clonotype was seen repeatedly, ten times or more. The gene calls are TRBV20-1 and TRBJ2-4; 7 bases align to TRBD1. The CDR3 contains 15 residues. Germline V gives CDR1 DFQATT, CDR2 SNEGSKA (reference sequence). V lost 5 bases to trimming and J lost 0 bases; unmatched junction nucleotides: 7. The CDR3 region has the DNA TGCAGTGCTTCCTGGGGACAGCTAGCCAAAAACATTCAGTACTTC. The encoded protein is CSASWGQLAKNIQYF.

In its sample, this clonotype was seen once. A much larger clonotype is one base distant, so this may be a read error. The genes are TRBV29-1 and TRBJ2-1, with D possibly being TRBD1 or TRBD2 (6 bases each). Trimming took off 6 bases at V and 7 bases at J, with 22 bases between the two ends. The CDR3 spans 15 residues. Per the germline V gene, CDR1 is SQVTM and CDR2 is ANQGSEA. This CDR3 is CSVGGDLTTGNEQFF. The CDR3 DNA reads as TGCAGCGTGGGGGGAGACCTAACTACAGGGAATGAGCAGTTCTTC.

This clonotype was observed many times. The rearrangement links TRBV30 to TRBJ2-7; D may be TRBD1 (6 bases). The CDR3 length is 13 residues. Germline V lookup: CDR1 GTSNPN, CDR2 SVGIG (reference sequence). V gave up 3 bases and J gave up 2 bases, with 11 bases separating them. The DNA of the CDR3 is TGTGCCTGGAGGTCCGGGACAACCTACGAGCAGTACTTC. Its translation is CAWRSGTTYEQYF.

This clonotype was counted ten times or more. V is TRBV30 and J is TRBJ1-1; D unclear. The V end was cut by 3 bases, the J end by 7 bases, with 9 bases between. The CDR3 loop spans 11 amino acids. The germline CDR1 and CDR2 sequences are GTSNPN and SVGIG (reference sequence). The CDR3 loop reads CAWSLVSEAFF. The CDR3 region has the DNA TGTGCCTGGAGCCTGGTAAGTGAAGCTTTCTTT.

In its sample, this clonotype was seen many times. This chain connects TRBV7-3 to TRBJ1-1, with TRBD1 identical over 10 bases. With 8 bases clipped from V and 1 base from J, the junction kept 10 bases outside the gene matches. Germline CDR1 SGHTA, CDR2 FQGTGA. The CDR3 covers 16 residues. The CDR3 sequence: CASGTNGTGENTEAFF. CDR3 bases: TGTGCCAGCGGGACTAACGGGACAGGGGAGAACACTGAAGCTTTCTTT.

This clonotype was seen repeatedly, ten times or more. The chain couples TRBV7-9 to TRBJ2-5; 11 positions agree with TRBD2. J lost 2 bases, V lost 2 bases, and 16 bases had no gene match. This CDR3 has 20 residues. CDR1 and CDR2 from the germline V gene are SEHNR and FQNEAQ (reference sequence). The CDR3 loop is CASSLPAGTSGQSSQETQYF. CDR3 DNA sequence: TGTGCCAGCAGCTTACCCGCCGGGACTAGCGGCCAAAGCTCGCAAGAGACCCAGTACTTC.

This clonotype was observed a few times. The chain recombines TRBV30 with TRBJ1-1; D may be TRBD1 (6 bases). Trimming left V 0 bases short and J 5 bases short, with 13 bases between. CDR3 size: 14 residues. Per germline, CDR1 GTSNPN and CDR2 SVGIG (reference sequence). The CDR3 DNA is TGTGCCTGGAGTGTACTAGGGGGGCGGACTGAAGCTTTCTTT. This encodes CAWSVLGGRTEAFF. Complete variable domain (other parts from reference TRBV30 and TRBJ1-1): SQTIHQWPATLVQPVGSPLSLECTVEGTSNPNLYWYRQAAGRGLQLLFYSVGIGQISSEVPQNLSASRPQDRQFILSSKKLLLSDSGFYLCAWSVLGGRTEAFFGQGTRLTVV.

There are many counts of this clonotype. The chain employs TRBV6-2 or TRBV6-3 and TRBJ2-3; D not resolved. The germline V gene encodes CDR1 MNHEY and CDR2 SVGEGT. This CDR3 has 15 residues. V lost 0 bases, J lost 2 bases, and 9 bases lay in between. CDR3 region: CASSYSDLDTDTQYF. The CDR3 region has the DNA TGTGCCAGCAGTTACTCCGACCTAGACACAGATACGCAGTATTTT.

Remarks on this clonotype: This sequence may be a read error, since a much larger clone differs from it by one base. This chain links TRBV18 with TRBJ2-2; D gene uncertain. Germline loops: CDR1 KGHSH, CDR2 LQKENI. This CDR3 region has 17 residues. V lost 1 base and J 4 bases, leaving 16 bases between the germline ends. The DNA of the CDR3 is TGTGCCAGCTCACCACTCAAGCTTGTAAGTAGCACCGGGGAGCTGTTTTTT. Residues: CASSPLKLVSSTGELFF.

This clonotype was observed a handful of times. The rearrangement uses TRBV6-5 and TRBJ2-3, with 8 bases aligning to TRBD2. The CDR3 has 19 residues. Trimming removed 2 bases from V and 3 bases from J; junction bases left unmatched: 16. Germline CDR1 MNHEY, CDR2 SVGAGI. Here the CDR3 DNA reads TGTGCCAGCAGTTACCCCCTTTTGAAGAGCGGGAGAGGGACAGATACGCAGTATTTT. Residues: CASSYPLLKSGRGTDTQYF.

This clonotype was observed many times. This chain connects TRBV27 to TRBJ2-7; D gene unclear. Germline lookup yields CDR1 MNHEY and CDR2 SMNVEV (reference sequence). Trimming removed 2 bases at V and 0 bases at J, with 5 bases between. The CDR3 length is 13 residues. For the CDR3, the DNA is TGTGCCAGCAGTTTAATGAGCTCCTACGAGCAGTACTTC. It encodes CASSLMSSYEQYF.

This clonotype was seen at least ten times. The rearrangement uses TRBV18 and TRBJ2-7; 11 nucleotides match TRBD1. The trim removed 3 bases at V and 4 bases at J, leaving 5 bases unmatched. This CDR3 has 15 amino acids. Germline CDR1 reads KGHSH; CDR2 reads LQKENI. The CDR3 sequence is CASSPRGQGAYEQYF. The CDR3 DNA reads TGTGCCAGCTCACCGAGAGGACAGGGGGCTTACGAGCAGTACTTC.

This clonotype was seen many times. The CDR3 here is CASSTVAGASEQYF. DNA of the CDR3: TGTGCCAGTAGTACGGTAGCGGGGGCCTCCGAGCAGTACTTC. The J gene is TRBJ2-7, the V gene TRBV19; TRBD2 matches 9 bases. From germline, CDR1 is LNHDA and CDR2 SQIVND (reference sequence). The trim removed 4 bases at V and 6 bases at J, leaving 7 bases unmatched. The CDR3 extends over 14 amino acids.

In its sample, this clonotype was seen many times. J is TRBJ1-4 and V is TRBV30; D remains ambiguous. CDR1 is GTSNPN, CDR2 SVGIG, per germline (reference sequence). V lost 5 bases and J 0 bases, leaving 7 bases between the germline ends. The CDR3 is 13 residues long. Here the CDR3 DNA reads TGTGCCTGGCGAAACTCAACTAATGAAAAACTGTTTTTT. This codes for CAWRNSTNEKLFF.

At least ten counts were recorded for this clonotype. The chain combines TRBV19 with TRBJ1-6; TRBD1 is a possible D gene (5 bases). Trimming took off 6 bases at V and 10 bases at J, with 10 bases between the two ends. CDR3 size: 12 residues. Germline V lookup: CDR1 LNHDA, CDR2 SQIVND (reference sequence). This chain's CDR3 is CASSRASSPLHF. Written as DNA, the CDR3 is TGTGCCAGTAGCAGGGCGTCCTCACCCCTCCACTTT.

The J gene is TRBJ2-1, the V gene TRBV7-6; D is possibly TRBD2 (5 bases). This CDR3 has 13 residues. Germline values: CDR1 SGHVS, CDR2 FNYEAQ. V was pared by 6 bases and J by 14 bases, with 20 bases between. Written as DNA, the CDR3 is TGTGCCAGCAGATTCCTAAGTAGCGAGGAGGAGTTCTTC. The encoded protein is CASRFLSSEEEFF.

In regard to this clonotype: This may come from a read error, since a much larger clone is one base off. This chain uses TRBV11-2 with TRBJ1-2; 9 bases align to TRBD1. The CDR3 extends over 16 amino acids. Germline CDR1 and CDR2: SGHAT and FQNNGV. CDR3 coding DNA: TGTGGCAGCAGCTTTGGCGATACAGGGGGCAGCTATGGCTACACCTTC. Translating it yields CGSSFGDTGGSYGYTF.

In this sample, this clonotype turned up many times. This chain connects TRBV10-3 to TRBJ1-1; D might be TRBD1 (5 bases). The CDR3 length is 15 residues. The germline V and J ends were trimmed by 0 bases and 2 bases, with 10 bases remaining between them. The V gene's germline CDR1 is ENHRY and CDR2 SYGVKD. The CDR3 is CAISESAGSNTEAFF. The CDR3 DNA sequence: TGTGCCATCAGTGAGTCGGCAGGGTCTAACACTGAAGCTTTCTTT.

This chain connects TRBV11-2 to TRBJ2-1; TRBD2 matches 8 bases. V gave up 4 bases and J gave up 4 bases; unmatched junction bases: 18. Germline V gene data show CDR1 as SGHAT and CDR2 as FQNNGV. The CDR3 loop spans 19 amino acids. As DNA, the CDR3 is TGTGCCAGCAGCTCCCCGAAGCACAGACTAGCGCCCCCTTACAATGAGCAGTTCTTC. Translated: CASSSPKHRLAPPYNEQFF. The variable domain in full, with the rest retrieved from reference TRBV11-2 and TRBJ2-1, is EAGVAQSPRYKIIEKRQSVAFWCNPISGHATLYWYQQILGQGPKLLIQFQNNGVVDDSQLPKDRFSAERLKGVDSTLKIQPAKLEDSAVYLCASSSPKHRLAPPYNEQFFGPGTRLTVL.

This clonotype appeared many times. V gene TRBV15 combines with J gene TRBJ2-7, with D tentatively TRBD2 (6 bases). CDR3 length: 18 amino acids. V lost 0 bases to trimming and J lost 2 bases, with 20 bases between them. Germline-derived CDR1 and CDR2 are LNHNV and YYDKDF (reference sequence). CDR3 sequence: CATSREGSAGPRPYEQYF. The CDR3 DNA reads as TGTGCCACCAGCAGAGAGGGGTCGGCGGGACCCAGACCCTACGAGCAGTACTTC.

The rearrangement joins TRBV29-1 to TRBJ1-2; TRBD1 matches 8 bases. The V gene end was trimmed by 3 bases and the J gene end by 5 bases; junction bases not matched to a gene: 2. This CDR3 has 12 amino acids. CDR1 and CDR2 from the germline V gene are SQVTM and ANQGSEA. The CDR3 bases are TGCAGCGTTGATAGGACAGGGTATGGCTACACCTTC. It yields the protein CSVDRTGYGYTF.

This clonotype was observed a few times. V and J are TRBV7-2 and TRBJ2-4; 7 bases fit TRBD2. The CDR3 loop spans 13 amino acids. Looked up from germline, CDR1 is SGHTA and CDR2 is FQGNSA. J gave up 7 bases and V 0 bases, and 0 bases lay outside the gene matches. The CDR3 protein is CASSLASGNIQYF. The CDR3 DNA follows: TGTGCCAGCAGCTTAGCTAGCGGGAACATTCAGTACTTC.

The chain couples TRBV11-2 to TRBJ2-2, with TRBD1 matching 7 bases. This CDR3 has 14 amino acids. From germline, CDR1 is SGHAT and CDR2 FQNNGV. After removal of 5 bases from V and 4 bases from J, the junction contained 4 bases not matched to a gene. In DNA form, the CDR3 reads TGTGCCAGCAGCACGACAGGGCTCACCGGGGAGCTGTTTTTT. Translation gives CASSTTGLTGELFF.

This clonotype was picked up a small number of times. The V call is TRBV6-1, the J call TRBJ1-1; D might be TRBD1 (6 bases). This CDR3 contains 17 residues. Trimming stripped 6 bases from V and 0 bases from J, with 20 bases between. CDR1 MNHNS and CDR2 SASEGT come from the germline V gene. The CDR3 loop is CASRERLRTDLNTEAFF. CDR3 in DNA: TGTGCCAGCAGGGAGAGGCTAAGGACAGATTTGAACACTGAAGCTTTCTTT.

This sequence joins TRBV28 and TRBJ2-2; D unresolved. Between the trimmed V and J ends, which lost 3 bases and 15 bases, there was a span of 17 bases. The CDR3 covers 13 residues. Germline V gives CDR1 MDHEN, CDR2 SYDVKM. DNA of the CDR3: TGTGCCAGCAGTTTGGGTGTGCCGGGCCCCATGTTTTTT. This codes for CASSLGVPGPMFF. Drawing the rest from reference TRBV28 and TRBJ2-2, the complete variable domain is DVKVTQSSRYLVKRTGEKVFLECVQDMDHENMFWYRQDPGLGLRLIYFSYDVKMKEKGDIPEGYSVSREKKERFSLILESASTNQTSMYLCASSLGVPGPMFFGEGSRLTVL.

The gene calls are TRBV20-1 and TRBJ1-2; D uncertain. Trimming took 0 bases from V and 7 from J, leaving 12 bases between them. CDR3 length: 13 residues. Germline loops: CDR1 DFQATT, CDR2 SNEGSKA (reference sequence). Here the CDR3 reads CSARDGQGVGYTF. The CDR3 DNA reads as TGCAGTGCTAGAGATGGTCAAGGTGTTGGCTACACCTTC.

The chain recombines TRBV5-6 with TRBJ2-3; 12 positions match TRBD2. This CDR3 comprises 15 residues. Per germline, CDR1 SGHDT and CDR2 YYEEEE. Trimming cost V 4 bases and J 5 bases; bases outside gene matches: 5. CDR3 nucleotides: TGTGCCAGCAGCAGGACTAGCGGGACGGGAGATACGCAGTATTTT. This translates into CASSRTSGTGDTQYF.

A few counts support this clonotype. Being one base from a much bigger clone, this may be a read error. The chain uses TRBV27 and TRBJ2-1, with D maybe TRBD2 (5 bases). The length of the CDR3 is 17 residues. Per the germline V gene, CDR1 is MNHEY and CDR2 is SMNVEV (reference sequence). CDR3 loop: CASSLLASRSSYNKQFF. As DNA, the CDR3 is TGTGCCAGCAGTTTGTTAGCGAGCCGAAGCTCCTACAATAAGCAGTTCTTC.

This clonotype was found a few times. The V and J genes are TRBV7-3 and TRBJ2-3, with 9 positions matching TRBD2. Trimming at V came to 0 bases and at J to 2 bases, leaving 6 bases not matched to a gene. This CDR3 region has 17 residues. Germline CDR1 and CDR2: SGHTA and FQGTGA. The CDR3 bases are TGTGCCAGCAGCTTAACGGGGCGGGAGGGTTACACAGATACGCAGTATTTT. It yields the protein CASSLTGREGYTDTQYF.

This clonotype was recorded at least ten times. The chain combines TRBV7-3 with TRBJ2-3, with TRBD2 identical over 10 bases. The CDR3 spans 19 residues. V lost 6 bases to trimming and J lost 0 bases; unmatched junction nucleotides: 15. Germline V gene lookup returns CDR1 SGHTA and CDR2 FQGTGA. CDR3 in amino acids: CASRRGGGTSVSSTDTQYF. For the CDR3, the DNA is TGTGCCAGCAGACGTGGTGGGGGGACTAGCGTTTCTAGCACAGATACGCAGTATTTT. Using reference TRBV7-3 and TRBJ2-3 for the parts outside the CDR3, the full variable domain is GAGVSQTPSNKVTEKGKYVELRCDPISGHTALYWYRQSLGQGPEFLIYFQGTGAADDSGLPNDRFFAVRPEGSVSTLKIQRTERGDSAVYLCASRRGGGTSVSSTDTQYFGPGTRLTVL.